A selection of T cell receptor beta chains follows, all from one sample in a study of beta chain features in type 1 diabetes. Some clones are missing from TCRdb's copy, which holds only in-frame ones; the method was immunoSEQ multiplex PCR. Of about 240,000 clones listed, 25% to 30% are singletons. Specimen: central memory CD4+ T cells from blood. These TCRs come from a young man in good health. The CDR3 runs from the conserved cysteine through the conserved F or W. A D gene is named only where the DNA matches it firmly. Some rows have no size entry. The others give once, few or many, or a class for an expanded clone.

few TRBJ1-1 NA TRBV29-1 CSARMGQAMNTEAFF TGCAGCGCCAGGATGGGACAAGCCATGAACACTGAAGCTTTCTTT
few TRBJ2-3 TRBD2 TRBV29-1 CSVLGGREVDTQYF TGCAGCGTTTTGGGCGGGAGAGAAGTAGATACGCAGTATTTT
NA TRBJ2-7 TRBD1 TRBV5-5 CASSFTGTGASF TGTGCCAGCAGCTTCACCGGGACAGGGGCCTCTTTC
few TRBJ2-7 TRBD2 TRBV29-1 CSVGGLAGGLAYEQYF TGCAGCGTTGGTGGGCTAGCGGGAGGTCTTGCCTACGAGCAGTACTTC
NA TRBJ2-3 NA TRBV20-1 CSPDSDTQYF TGCAGTCCCGACTCAGATACGCAGTATTTT
few TRBJ2-3 TRBD1 TRBV2 CASRGGVAADTQYF TGTGCCAGCAGAGGGGGCGTGGCCGCAGATACGCAGTATTTT
few TRBJ2-7 NA TRBV29-1 CSVVGAREQYF TGCAGCGTTGTAGGGGCGAGGGAGCAGTACTTC
few TRBJ2-7 TRBD2 TRBV28 CASSTPTSGRIEQYF TGTGCCAGCAGTACCCCGACTAGCGGGAGGATCGAGCAGTACTTC
NA TRBJ1-5 TRBD1 TRBV29-1 CSVLLTGANQPQHF TGCAGCGTCCTTCTGACAGGGGCCAATCAGCCCCAGCATTTT
NA TRBJ2-1 TRBD2 TRBV6-1 CASSRTSNEQFF TGTGCCAGCAGTCGGACTAGCAATGAGCAGTTCTTC
NA TRBJ1-2 TRBD1 TRBV12-5 CASGLATEGAGYTF TGTGCTAGTGGTTTGGCCACGGAGGGGGCTGGCTACACCTTC
NA TRBJ2-1 TRBD2 TRBV11-2 CASSSMASGSYNEQFF TGTGCCAGCAGCTCCATGGCTAGCGGATCCTACAATGAGCAGTTCTTC
NA TRBJ1-2 NA TRBV28 CASRDSAGYTF TGTGCCAGTAGGGACTCGGCCGGCTACACCTTC
few TRBJ1-1 NA TRBV7-9 CASSRQEHTEAFF TGTGCCAGCAGCCGACAGGAACACACTGAAGCTTTCTTT
NA TRBJ2-7 NA TRBV11-2 CASSLDLAGTYEQYF TGTGCCAGCAGCTTAGATCTGGCGGGTACCTACGAGCAGTACTTC
NA TRBJ2-5 TRBD2 TRBV7-2 CASSTSGRLEETQYF TGTGCCAGCAGCACTAGCGGGAGATTAGAAGAGACCCAGTACTTC
few TRBJ1-4 NA TRBV19 CASRRRQTPDEKLFF TGTGCCAGTAGAAGAAGACAGACGCCCGATGAAAAACTGTTTTTT
few TRBJ1-2 NA TRBV7-2 CASSSQDGLYGYTF TGTGCCAGCAGCTCCCAAGACGGACTCTATGGCTACACCTTC
NA TRBJ1-1 NA TRBV29-1 CSVRNTEAFF TGCAGCGTCCGGAACACTGAAGCTTTCTTT
few TRBJ2-7 NA TRBV5-8 CASGRPGNEQYF TGTGCCAGCGGCAGGCCCGGCAACGAGCAGTACTTC
few TRBJ1-1 NA TRBV29-1 CSVPPGGENTEAFF TGCAGCGTCCCCCCGGGCGGAGAGAACACTGAAGCTTTCTTT
few TRBJ2-7 TRBD1 TRBV9 CASSLQGRWDEQYF TGTGCCAGCAGCTTACAGGGGCGATGGGACGAGCAGTACTTC
few TRBJ1-1 TRBD1 TRBV2 CASSDWTGKITEAFF TGTGCCAGCAGTGACTGGACAGGGAAGATCACTGAAGCTTTCTTT
few TRBJ2-5 NA TRBV25-1 CASSGQETQYF TGTGCCAGCAGTGGGCAAGAGACCCAGTACTTC
few TRBJ1-5 NA TRBV19 CASSNIGGSNQPQHF TGTGCCAGTAGTAACATAGGGGGGAGCAATCAGCCCCAGCATTTT
NA TRBJ1-6 NA TRBV7-9 CASSLGQSSYNSPLHF TGTGCCAGCAGCCTCGGACAGAGCTCCTATAATTCACCCCTCCACTTT
NA TRBJ2-1 TRBD2 TRBV4-3 CASSQESAGKYNEQFF TGCGCCAGCAGCCAAGAATCAGCGGGAAAATACAATGAGCAGTTCTTC